The 2 T cell receptor beta chains listed next were all sequenced from one sample in a study of T cell clonality in common variable immunodeficiency. Sequenced by immunoSEQ multiplex PCR; TCRdb stores in-frame clones only, minus some. The sample counts about 64,000 clones, none seen once; the ten largest own less than 2%. Sequencing was done on a sample of peripheral blood mononuclear cells. These receptors were obtained from a person aged 18-70 years in good health.

There are many counts of this clone. The read ends 3 residues before the CDR3 terminus; that terminus is restored from the germline J gene. J is TRBJ2-7 and V is TRBV4-1, with D possibly TRBD1 on 5 matching bases. There are 14 residues in the CDR3. CDR1 is MGHRA and CDR2 is YSYEKL in the germline V gene. V lost 3 bases and J lost 1, with 10 bases in between. This CDR3 reads CASSHQAGSYEQYF. Incomplete CDR3 DNA: TGCGCCAGCAGCCACCAAGCAGGGTCCTACGAG.

This clone was observed many times. The junction and the germline gene differ at one end; a read error may be behind it. The read finishes 3 residues shy of the CDR3 end, and the germline J gene is used to complete it. The chain employs TRBV7-7 and TRBJ2-5; 7 bases are shared with TRBD1. Per germline, CDR1 SSHAT and CDR2 FNYEAQ (reference sequence). CDR3 length: 14 amino acids. Incomplete CDR3 DNA: TGTGCTAGCAGCGCTGACAGGGCACAAGAGACC. This encodes CASSADRAQET. The CDR3 in full is CASSADRAQETQYF.